This record looks at one T cell receptor (beta chain) sequence and its context. Germline V gene sequence: CDR1 SNHLY, CDR2 FYNNEI. The CDR3 extends over 13 amino acids. V was clipped by 11 bases and J by 2 bases, with 16 bases between them. These data come from a study of shared clonotypes between healthy human individuals. In the naive CD8 group, cells lacked CD45RO and were positively selected for CCR7, so terminally differentiated effector memory CD45RA+ cells were left out. Sequenced by immunoSEQ multiplex PCR; TCRdb stores in-frame clones only, minus some. This table holds about 800,000 clones, 90% to 98% found once.

The gene calls are TRBV2 and TRBJ2-7; perhaps TRBD2 as D (7 bases). The source of this sequence is a man aged 30 to 45 in good health. The specimen was naive CD8+ T cells sorted from blood. As DNA, the CDR3 is TGTGCCCAAAAGGGGGGGTCCACCTACGAGCAGTACTTC. Its translation is CAQKGGSTYEQYF. Full variable domain (remainder filled in from reference TRBV2 and TRBJ2-7): EPEVTQTPSHQVTQMGQEVILRCVPISNHLYFYWYRQILGQKVEFLVSFYNNEISEKSEIFDDQFSVERPDGSNFTLKIRSTKLEDSAMYFCAQKGGSTYEQYFGPGTRLTVT.